This TCR beta chain was captured in a study of T cells in Graves' hyperthyroidism and ophthalmopathy. Study-level information: Staff took peripheral blood when the initial diagnosis was made, before any treatment began.

The study included ophthalmopathy patients with Clinical Activity Score at least 3, NOSPECS grade at least 4 and duration under 3 months. For the diagnoses, clinical symptoms, serum thyroxine and TRAb, thyroid ultrasound and orbital computed tomography were used. Regions amplified from RNA transcripts were the TCR beta CDR3 regions. Researchers ran a first-round RT-PCR on the TCR CDR3 using the HTBI primer set. One entry per CDR3 protein, called by TCRdb with MiXCR from the multiplex PCR reads. This sample yields over 350,000 distinct CDR3 sequences, of which around 15% are seen a single time; approximately 29% belongs to the top ten. Worth noting for this clonotype: Its antigen is currently unknown.

Findings of the study overall: Within blood appeared most thyroid clonotypes that had expanded above 0.001.

With V trimmed by 4 bases and J by 3 bases, 3 bases remained unmatched. CDR1 and CDR2 (germline): SGDLS, YYNGEE. This CDR3 comprises 14 residues. Sequencing input: blood. The clonotype originates from a man aged 50-59 years with Graves' ophthalmopathy. This chain links TRBV9 with TRBJ1-5, with 8 positions matching TRBD1. As DNA, the CDR3 is TGTGCCAGCAGCATGGGACAGGACAATCAGCCCCAGCATTTT. Protein product: CASSMGQDNQPQHF.